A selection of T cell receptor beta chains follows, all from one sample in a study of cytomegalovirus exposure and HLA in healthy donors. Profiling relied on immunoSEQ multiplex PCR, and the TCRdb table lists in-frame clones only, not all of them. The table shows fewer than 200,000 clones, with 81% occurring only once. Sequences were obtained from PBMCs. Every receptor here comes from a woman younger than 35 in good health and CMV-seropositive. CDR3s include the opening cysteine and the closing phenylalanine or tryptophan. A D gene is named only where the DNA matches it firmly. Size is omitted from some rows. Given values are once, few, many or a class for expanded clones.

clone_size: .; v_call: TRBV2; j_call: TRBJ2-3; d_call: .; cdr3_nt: TGTGCCAGCAGGAAGCTACAGGAACCCGTTGGCACAGATACGCAGTATTTT; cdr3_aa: CASRKLQEPVGTDTQYF
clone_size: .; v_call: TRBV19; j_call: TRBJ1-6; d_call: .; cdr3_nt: TGTGCCAGTAGTATTAGCCCCGTATTTCCCCTCCACTTT; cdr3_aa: CASSISPVFPLHF
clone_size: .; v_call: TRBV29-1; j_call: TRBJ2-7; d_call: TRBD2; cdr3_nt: TGCAGCGTTGCCCGGACTAGCCAGATCTACGAGCAGTACTTC; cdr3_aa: CSVARTSQIYEQYF
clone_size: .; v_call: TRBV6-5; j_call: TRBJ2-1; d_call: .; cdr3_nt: TGTGCCAGCAGCCCAACGAGGGTTGAGGTCGATGAGCAGTTCTTC; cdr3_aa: CASSPTRVEVDEQFF
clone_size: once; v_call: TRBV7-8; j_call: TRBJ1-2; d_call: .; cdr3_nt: TGTGCCAGCAGCTTAGTAGGGGGTCGGGGCTACACCTTC; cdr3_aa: CASSLVGGRGYTF
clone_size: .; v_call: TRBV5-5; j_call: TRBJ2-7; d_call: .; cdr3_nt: TGTGCCAGCAGCTTACGTTTAGCACAAAAAGGCACCGAGCAGTACTTC; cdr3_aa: CASSLRLAQKGTEQYF
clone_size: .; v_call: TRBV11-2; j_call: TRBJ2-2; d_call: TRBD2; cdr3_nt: TGTGCCAGCAGCAACCGGGAGGGCACCGGGGAGCTGTTTTTT; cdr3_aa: CASSNREGTGELFF
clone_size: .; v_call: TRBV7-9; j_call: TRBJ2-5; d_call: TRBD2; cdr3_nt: TGTTCCAGCAGCTTAGCGGGGCTGAACTACCAAGAGACCCAGTACTTC; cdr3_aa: CSSSLAGLNYQETQYF
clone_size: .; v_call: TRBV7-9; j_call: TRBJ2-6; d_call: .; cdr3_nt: TGTGCCAGCAGTCTCACCTCGGGGGACAACGTCCTGACTTTC; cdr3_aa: CASSLTSGDNVLTF
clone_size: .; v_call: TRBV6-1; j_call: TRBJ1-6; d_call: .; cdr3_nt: TGTGCCAGCAGTGCGACAGTTCTAAGAGATTCACCCCTCCACTTT; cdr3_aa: CASSATVLRDSPLHF
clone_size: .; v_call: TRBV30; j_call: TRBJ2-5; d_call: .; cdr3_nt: TGTGCCTGGAGTGTCGAGGGTCAAGAGACCCAGTACTTC; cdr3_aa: CAWSVEGQETQYF
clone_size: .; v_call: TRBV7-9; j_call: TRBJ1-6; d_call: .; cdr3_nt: TGTGCCAGCAGGGGGGGTAATTCACCCCTCCACTTT; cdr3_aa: CASRGGNSPLHF
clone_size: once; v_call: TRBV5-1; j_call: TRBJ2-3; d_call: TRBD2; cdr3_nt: TGCGCCAGCAGCCCCGTTTTTACTGCGACCGGGACTAGCGTAGGCACAGATACGCAGTATTTT; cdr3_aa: CASSPVFTATGTSVGTDTQYF
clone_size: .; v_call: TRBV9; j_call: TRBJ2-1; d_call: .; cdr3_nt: TGTGCCAGCAGCTGGGGGGGCGGGGAGCAGTTCTTC; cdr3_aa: CASSWGGGEQFF
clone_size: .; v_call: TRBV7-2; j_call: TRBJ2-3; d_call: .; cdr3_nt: TGTGCCAGCAGCCCGAGCACAGATACGCAGTATTTT; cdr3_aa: CASSPSTDTQYF
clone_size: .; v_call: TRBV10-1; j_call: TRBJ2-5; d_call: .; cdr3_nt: TGCGCCAGCAGTGAGTCGGAGGGACCAGCAGGAAAAGAGACCCAGTACTTC; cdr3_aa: CASSESEGPAGKETQYF
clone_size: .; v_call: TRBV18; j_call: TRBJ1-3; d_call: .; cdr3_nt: TGTGCCAGCTCACCGACAGTTGGCTCTGGAAACACCATATATTTT; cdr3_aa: CASSPTVGSGNTIYF
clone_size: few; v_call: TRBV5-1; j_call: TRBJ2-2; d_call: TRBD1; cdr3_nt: TGCGCCAGCAGCCGTGGGACAGTGAACACCGGGGAGCTGTTTTTT; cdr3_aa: CASSRGTVNTGELFF
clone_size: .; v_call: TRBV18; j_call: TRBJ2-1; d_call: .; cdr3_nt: TGTGCCAGCTCACCACGGCCTGAAAGCAATGAGCAGTTCTTC; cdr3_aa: CASSPRPESNEQFF
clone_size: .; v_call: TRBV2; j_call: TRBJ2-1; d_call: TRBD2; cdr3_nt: TGTGCCACCGATGGGGGGGGGAGTGAGCAGTTCTTC; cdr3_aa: CATDGGGSEQFF
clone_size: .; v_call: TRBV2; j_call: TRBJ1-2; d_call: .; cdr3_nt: TGTGCCAGCCATGGGGGGGACTATGGCTACACCTTC; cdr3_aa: CASHGGDYGYTF
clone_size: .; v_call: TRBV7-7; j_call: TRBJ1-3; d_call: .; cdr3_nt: TGCGCTAGCAGTCAGGGAATCTCTGGAAACACCATATATTTT; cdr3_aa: CASSQGISGNTIYF
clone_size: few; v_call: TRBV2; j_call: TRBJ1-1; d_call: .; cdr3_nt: TGTGCCAGCAGTGTTGGGGCCAGGAGAGCTTTCTTT; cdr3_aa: CASSVGARRAFF
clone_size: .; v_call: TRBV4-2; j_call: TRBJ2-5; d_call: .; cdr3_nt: TGTGCCAGCAGCCTGGCTGGTCGAGAGACCCAGTACTTC; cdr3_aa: CASSLAGRETQYF
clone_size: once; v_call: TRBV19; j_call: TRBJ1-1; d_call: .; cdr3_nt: TGTGCCAGTAGCCCGGGAAGGACCGAACTGAACACTGAAGCTTTCTTT; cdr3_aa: CASSPGRTELNTEAFF
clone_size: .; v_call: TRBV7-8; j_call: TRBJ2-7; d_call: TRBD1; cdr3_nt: TGTGCCAGCAGCCCCGGAAGAGGGACAGGCGAGCAGTACTTC; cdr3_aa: CASSPGRGTGEQYF
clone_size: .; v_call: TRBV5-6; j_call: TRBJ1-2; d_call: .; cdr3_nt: TGTGCCAGCAGCTTGGACCCTAGGACATTTAACTATGGCTACACCTTC; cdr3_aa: CASSLDPRTFNYGYTF
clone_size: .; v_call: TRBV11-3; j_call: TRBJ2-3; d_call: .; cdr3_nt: TGTGCCAGCAGCCTCGGGGTTTCTAGCACAGATACGCAGTATTTT; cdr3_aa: CASSLGVSSTDTQYF
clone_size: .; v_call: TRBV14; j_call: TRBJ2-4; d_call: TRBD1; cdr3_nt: TGTGCCAGCAGCCAAGATCTAGGGACAGGGCAGTACTTC; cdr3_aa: CASSQDLGTGQYF
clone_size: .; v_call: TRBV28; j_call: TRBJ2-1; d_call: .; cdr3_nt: TGTGCCAGCAGCTGGGCTCTGGGCCTAGCCACCTTCTTC; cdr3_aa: CASSWALGLATFF
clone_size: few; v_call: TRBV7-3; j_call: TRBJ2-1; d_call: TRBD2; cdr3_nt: TGTGCCAGCAGTCGGAGCGGGGGGCCGTACAATGAGCAGTTCTTC; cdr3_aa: CASSRSGGPYNEQFF
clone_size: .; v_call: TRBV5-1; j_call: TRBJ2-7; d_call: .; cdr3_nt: TGCGCCAGCAACCCCGTTGCAGGGAAGAAACCCTACGAGCAGTACTTC; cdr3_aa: CASNPVAGKKPYEQYF
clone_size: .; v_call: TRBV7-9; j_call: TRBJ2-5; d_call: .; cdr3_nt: TGTGCCAGCAGCCCTCAAGTTGGGACACCCCAAGAGACCCAGTACTTC; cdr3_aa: CASSPQVGTPQETQYF
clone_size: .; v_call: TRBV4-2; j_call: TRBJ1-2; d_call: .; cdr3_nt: TGTGCCAGCAGCCAAGAGGACAGATCCAACTATGGCTACACCTTC; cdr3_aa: CASSQEDRSNYGYTF
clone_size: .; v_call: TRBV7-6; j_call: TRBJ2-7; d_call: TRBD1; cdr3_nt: TGTGCCAGCAGCTCAAGCCGGGACAGGGACGAGCAGTACTTC; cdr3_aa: CASSSSRDRDEQYF
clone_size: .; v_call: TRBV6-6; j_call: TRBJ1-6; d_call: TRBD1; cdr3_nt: TGTGCCAGCAGTGAGGGACAGGGGAGGGATTCACCCCTCCACTTT; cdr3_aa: CASSEGQGRDSPLHF
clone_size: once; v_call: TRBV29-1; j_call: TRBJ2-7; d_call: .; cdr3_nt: TGCAGCGTTGGTTATCTGGGGGCGCACCGCTACGAGCAGTACTTC; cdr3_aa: CSVGYLGAHRYEQYF
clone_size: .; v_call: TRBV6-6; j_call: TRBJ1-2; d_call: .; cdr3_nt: TGTGCCAGCACCCACGAGGTTGGAGAGCTAGACTATGGCTACACCTTC; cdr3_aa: CASTHEVGELDYGYTF
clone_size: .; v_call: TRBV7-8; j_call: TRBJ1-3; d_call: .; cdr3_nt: TGTGCCAGCAGCTTAGCGTCGGGAAGCTCTGGAAACACCATATATTTT; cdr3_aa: CASSLASGSSGNTIYF
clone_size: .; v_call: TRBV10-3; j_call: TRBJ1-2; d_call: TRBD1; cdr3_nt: TGTGCCATCCAGGGGGACTATGGCTACACCTTC; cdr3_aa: CAIQGDYGYTF
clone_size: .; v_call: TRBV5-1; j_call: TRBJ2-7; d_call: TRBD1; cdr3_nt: TGCGCCAGCAGCCCGACAGGGGGCCCAAGCTCCTACGAGCAGTACTTC; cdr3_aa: CASSPTGGPSSYEQYF
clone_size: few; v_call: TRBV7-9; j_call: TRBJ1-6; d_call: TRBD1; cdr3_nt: TGTGCCAGCAGCTTAGATAAGGGGACAGGGGGCGCCGGGGATTCACCCCTCCACTTT; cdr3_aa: CASSLDKGTGGAGDSPLHF
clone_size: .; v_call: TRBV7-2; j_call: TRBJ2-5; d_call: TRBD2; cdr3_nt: TGTGCCAGCAGCGGATGGACTAGCGGGCCGTACCAAGAGACCCAGTACTTC; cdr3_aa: CASSGWTSGPYQETQYF
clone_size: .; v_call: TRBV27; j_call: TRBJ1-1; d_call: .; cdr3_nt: TGTGCCAGCGGGGCTAGTACTGAAGCTTTCTTT; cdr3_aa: CASGASTEAFF
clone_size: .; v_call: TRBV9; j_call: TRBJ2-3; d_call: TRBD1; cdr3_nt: TGTGCCAGCAGCGGAAGAGCGGGACAGGGGTCAGATACGCAGTATTTT; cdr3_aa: CASSGRAGQGSDTQYF
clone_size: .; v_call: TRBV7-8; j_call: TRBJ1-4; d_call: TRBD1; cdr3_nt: TGTGCCAGCTCCTTACGGCCTACAGGGGCGGGTGAAAAACTGTTTTTT; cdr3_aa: CASSLRPTGAGEKLFF
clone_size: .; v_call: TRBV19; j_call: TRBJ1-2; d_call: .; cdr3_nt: TGTGCCAGTAGTCCTGGGCGAGCTAACTATGGCTACACCTTC; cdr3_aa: CASSPGRANYGYTF
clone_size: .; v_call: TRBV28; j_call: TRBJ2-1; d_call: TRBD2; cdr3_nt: TGTGCCAGCAGTATCCCGGGACTAGCGGGGACTTATAATGAGCAGTTCTTC; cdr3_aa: CASSIPGLAGTYNEQFF
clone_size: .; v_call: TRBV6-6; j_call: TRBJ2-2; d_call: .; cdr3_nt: TGTGCCAGCAGCGACAACGGGGAGCTGTTTTTT; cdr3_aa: CASSDNGELFF
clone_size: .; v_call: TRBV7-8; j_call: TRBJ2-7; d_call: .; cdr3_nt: TGTGCCAGCAGCTTAGTCGGTCTCGAGCAGTACTTC; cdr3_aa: CASSLVGLEQYF
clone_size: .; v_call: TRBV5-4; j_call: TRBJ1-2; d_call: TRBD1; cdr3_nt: TGTGCCAGCAGCGGGACAGGGCAAATCTATGGCTACACCTTC; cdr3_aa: CASSGTGQIYGYTF
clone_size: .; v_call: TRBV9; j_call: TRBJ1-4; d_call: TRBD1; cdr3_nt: TGTGCCAGCAGCGGGGACAGGGGGAACGAAAAACTGTTTTTT; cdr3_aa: CASSGDRGNEKLFF